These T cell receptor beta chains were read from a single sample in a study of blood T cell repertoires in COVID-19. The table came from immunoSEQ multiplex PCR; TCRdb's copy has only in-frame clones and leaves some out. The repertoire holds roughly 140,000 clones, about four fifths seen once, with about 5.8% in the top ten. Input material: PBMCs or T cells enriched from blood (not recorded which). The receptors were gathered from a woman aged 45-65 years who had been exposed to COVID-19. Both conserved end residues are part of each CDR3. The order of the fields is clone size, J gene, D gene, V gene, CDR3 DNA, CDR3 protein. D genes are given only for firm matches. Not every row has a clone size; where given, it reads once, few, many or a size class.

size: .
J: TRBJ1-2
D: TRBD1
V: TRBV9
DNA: TGTGCCAGCAGCGCTAGGACAGGGGAAAGGGCTAACTATGGCTACACCTTC
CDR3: CASSARTGERANYGYTF

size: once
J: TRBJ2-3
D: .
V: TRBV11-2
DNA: TGTGCCAGCAGCTTCAACTTAGATACGCAGTATTTT
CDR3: CASSFNLDTQYF

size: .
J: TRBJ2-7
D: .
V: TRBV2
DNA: TGTGCCAGCAGGGCCCAGGGTCACTACGAGCAGTACTTC
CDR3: CASRAQGHYEQYF

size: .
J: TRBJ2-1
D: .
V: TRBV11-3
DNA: TGTGCCAGCAGTTCCCAGGGAGGTTCCAGTCGTGAGCAGTTCTTC
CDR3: CASSSQGGSSREQFF

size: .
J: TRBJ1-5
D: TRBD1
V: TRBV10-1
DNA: TGCGCCAGCAACCCCGGGACAGGGGAAGCCGATCAGCCCCAGCATTTT
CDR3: CASNPGTGEADQPQHF

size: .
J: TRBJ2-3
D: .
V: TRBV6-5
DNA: TGTGCCAGCTCTAACTCAGATACGCAGTATTTT
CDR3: CASSNSDTQYF

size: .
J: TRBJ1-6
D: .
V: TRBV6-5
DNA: TGTGCCAGCAGATCCGGGGTTTATAATTCACCCCTCCACTTT
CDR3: CASRSGVYNSPLHF

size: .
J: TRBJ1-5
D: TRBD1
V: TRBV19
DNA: TGTGCCAGTAGTATCGGGACAGGAGTAGTCAATCAGCCCCAGCATTTT
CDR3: CASSIGTGVVNQPQHF

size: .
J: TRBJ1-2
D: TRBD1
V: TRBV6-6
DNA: TGTGCCAGCAGTCGCCCGGGACAGGGTCTCGGGCAAACTACTTTTAACTATGGCTACACCTTC
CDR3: CASSRPGQGLGQTTFNYGYTF

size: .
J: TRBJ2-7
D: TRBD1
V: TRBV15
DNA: TGTGCCACCAGCAGAGATCGCGGTCAGGGGGCCCTTACTTACGAGCAGTACTTC
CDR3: CATSRDRGQGALTYEQYF

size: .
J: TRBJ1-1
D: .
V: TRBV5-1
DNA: TGCGCCAGCAGCTTCAGGAGGATGAACACTGAAGCTTTCTTT
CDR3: CASSFRRMNTEAFF

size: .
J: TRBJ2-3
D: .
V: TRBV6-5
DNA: TGTGCCAGCAGTTATCGGTTGGAGGAAACCACAGATACGCAGTATTTT
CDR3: CASSYRLEETTDTQYF

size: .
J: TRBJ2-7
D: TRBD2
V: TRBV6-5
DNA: TGTGCCAGCAAAATAGCGGGAGAATCCTACGAGCAGTACTTC
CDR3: CASKIAGESYEQYF

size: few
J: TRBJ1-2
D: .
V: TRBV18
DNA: TGTGCCAGCTCACTTGGGACAAGTTATTATGGCTACACCTTC
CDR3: CASSLGTSYYGYTF

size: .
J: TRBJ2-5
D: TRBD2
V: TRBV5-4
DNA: TGTGCCAGCAGCTCCCGACTAGCGGGAGCCTGGGTCCACTTC
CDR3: CASSSRLAGAWVHF

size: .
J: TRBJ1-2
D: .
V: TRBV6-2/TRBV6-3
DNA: TGTGCCAGCAGTTACTCGAGGCCACCTAACTATGGCTACACCTTC
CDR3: CASSYSRPPNYGYTF

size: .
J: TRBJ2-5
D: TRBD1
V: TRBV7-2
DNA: TGTGCCAGCAGCCCAGCAGGGGGAGAGACCCAGTACTTC
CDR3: CASSPAGGETQYF

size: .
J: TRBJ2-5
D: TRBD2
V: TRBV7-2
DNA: TGTGCCAGCAGCTTAGGATCCGGGGGGGGCCAAGAGACCCAGTACTTC
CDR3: CASSLGSGGGQETQYF

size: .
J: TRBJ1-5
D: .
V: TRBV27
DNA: TGTGCCAGCAGTTTAACGGGTTTCATCAGTCAGCCCCAGCATTTT
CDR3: CASSLTGFISQPQHF

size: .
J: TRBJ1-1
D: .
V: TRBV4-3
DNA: TGCGCCAGCAGCCAAGGAGGGCGGACTGAAGCTTTCTTT
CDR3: CASSQGGRTEAFF

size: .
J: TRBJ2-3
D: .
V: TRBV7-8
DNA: TGTGCCAGCAGCTTAACCCCCCTAGCGACAGATACGCAGTATTTT
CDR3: CASSLTPLATDTQYF

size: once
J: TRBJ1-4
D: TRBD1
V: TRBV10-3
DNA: TGTGCCATCAGTGCAACCGGACAGGGTAATGAAAAACTGTTTTTT
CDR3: CAISATGQGNEKLFF

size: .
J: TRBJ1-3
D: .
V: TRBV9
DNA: TGTGCCAGCAGCGTAGTCGAGGGAGCTGGAAACACCATATATTTT
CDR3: CASSVVEGAGNTIYF

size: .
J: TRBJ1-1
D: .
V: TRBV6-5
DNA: TGTGCCAGCAGTCCCAGGGGTATGAACACTGAAGCTTTCTTT
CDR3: CASSPRGMNTEAFF

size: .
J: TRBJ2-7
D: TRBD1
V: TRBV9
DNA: TGTGCCAGCAGCGACGACAGGGCCCGTGGGGGTGAGCAGTACTTC
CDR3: CASSDDRARGGEQYF

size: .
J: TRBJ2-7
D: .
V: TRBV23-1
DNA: TGCGCCAGCAGTCAACACTGCGAGCAGTACTTC
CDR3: CASSQHCEQYF

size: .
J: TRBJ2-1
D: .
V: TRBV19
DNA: TGTGCCAGTAGTCCCCGCCTAGGGGACTCGTACAATGAGCAGTTCTTC
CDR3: CASSPRLGDSYNEQFF

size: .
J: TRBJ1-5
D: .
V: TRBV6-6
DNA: TGTGCCAGCATTAAAGTCGCCCAGGTCCTCAATCAGCCCCAGCATTTT
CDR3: CASIKVAQVLNQPQHF

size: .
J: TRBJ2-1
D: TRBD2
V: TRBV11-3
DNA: TGTGCCAGCAGCTTAGCGGGAGGATACAATGAGCAGTTCTTC
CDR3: CASSLAGGYNEQFF

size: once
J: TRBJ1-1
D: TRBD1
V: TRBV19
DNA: TGTGCCAGTAGTCCTAGGACAGGGAAGATCACTGAAGCTTTCTTT
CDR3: CASSPRTGKITEAFF

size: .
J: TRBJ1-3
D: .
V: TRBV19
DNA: TGTGCCAGTAGGCACAGCTCTGGAAACACCATATATTTT
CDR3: CASRHSSGNTIYF

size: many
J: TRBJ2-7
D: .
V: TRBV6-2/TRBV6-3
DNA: TGTGCCAGCAGTTCACTCCAGGGTGAAGGATACGAGCAGTACTTC
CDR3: CASSSLQGEGYEQYF

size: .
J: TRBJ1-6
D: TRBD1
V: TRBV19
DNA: TGTGCCAGTAGTTTCCAGGGGGTACCTAATTCACCCCTCCACTTT
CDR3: CASSFQGVPNSPLHF

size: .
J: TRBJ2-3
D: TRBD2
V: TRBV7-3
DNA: TGTGCCAGCAAGGTTAGGGTAGCGGGGGGTGGAACAGATACGCAGTATTTT
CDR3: CASKVRVAGGGTDTQYF

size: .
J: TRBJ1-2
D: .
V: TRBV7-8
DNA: TGTGCCAGCAGCTTACTATCGGGGGAGAGATATGGCTACACCTTC
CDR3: CASSLLSGERYGYTF